A selection of T cell receptor beta chains follows, all from one sample in a study of beta chain features in type 1 diabetes. Repertoires were generated with immunoSEQ multiplex PCR, while TCRdb's copy carries only in-frame clones and drops some. The table has about 180,000 clones, about 12% seen once; the top ten hold 0.55% to 0.8%. Material: central memory CD4+ T cells from blood. Source of these receptors: a woman under 30 in good health. Each CDR3 is given with its conserved first and last residue. D genes are given only for firm matches. Where a row states a size, it is once, few, many or the class of an expanded clone; other rows omit it.

d_gene: -
abundance: -
v_gene: TRBV7-2
j_gene: TRBJ2-3
CDR3nt: TGTGCCAGCAGCTCGCTAGCTCAGTCAGATACGCAGTATTTT
CDR3aa: CASSSLAQSDTQYF

d_gene: TRBD1
abundance: few
v_gene: TRBV19
j_gene: TRBJ1-2
CDR3nt: TGTGCCAGTAGTATTCAGCAGGGGGCAAGATCGGGATATGGCTACACCTTC
CDR3aa: CASSIQQGARSGYGYTF

d_gene: -
abundance: -
v_gene: TRBV30
j_gene: TRBJ2-7
CDR3nt: TGTGCCTGGGGGGCTGCATACGAGCAGTACTTC
CDR3aa: CAWGAAYEQYF

d_gene: TRBD1
abundance: -
v_gene: TRBV6-6
j_gene: TRBJ1-1
CDR3nt: TGTGCCAGCATCATTCAGGGGGCGTACACTGAAGCTTTCTTT
CDR3aa: CASIIQGAYTEAFF

d_gene: -
abundance: -
v_gene: TRBV6-1
j_gene: TRBJ1-2
CDR3nt: TGTGCCAGCAACGAACCAGGGTATGGCTACACCTTC
CDR3aa: CASNEPGYGYTF

d_gene: -
abundance: -
v_gene: TRBV18
j_gene: TRBJ2-2
CDR3nt: TGTGCCAGCTCACCACCGGAGATGGTGGTAGCGGTTAACACCGGGGAGCTGTTTTTT
CDR3aa: CASSPPEMVVAVNTGELFF

d_gene: -
abundance: -
v_gene: TRBV23-1
j_gene: TRBJ1-2
CDR3nt: TGCGCCAGCAGTCCCTCCCGACGGAGACGATGGGATGGCTACACCTTC
CDR3aa: CASSPSRRRRWDGYTF

d_gene: TRBD2
abundance: few
v_gene: TRBV29-1
j_gene: TRBJ2-7
CDR3nt: TGCAGCGCGCACGAAGGGGAGGGCCTACACGAGCAGTACTTC
CDR3aa: CSAHEGEGLHEQYF

d_gene: -
abundance: -
v_gene: TRBV18
j_gene: TRBJ1-1
CDR3nt: TGTGCCAGCTCAGGACAGAGGAACACTGAAGCTTTCTTT
CDR3aa: CASSGQRNTEAFF

d_gene: TRBD1
abundance: -
v_gene: TRBV5-1
j_gene: TRBJ2-5
CDR3nt: TGCGCCAGCAGCTTGGGGACAGGGAAGGAGACCCAGTACTTC
CDR3aa: CASSLGTGKETQYF

d_gene: -
abundance: few
v_gene: TRBV30
j_gene: TRBJ2-7
CDR3nt: TGTGCCTGGAGTATTAAAGGACTCGGTGGGTACGAGCAGTACTTC
CDR3aa: CAWSIKGLGGYEQYF

d_gene: -
abundance: -
v_gene: TRBV2
j_gene: TRBJ2-1
CDR3nt: TGTGCCAGCACTCTGGACGGGAGCTACAATGAGCAGTTCTTC
CDR3aa: CASTLDGSYNEQFF

d_gene: -
abundance: few
v_gene: TRBV7-9
j_gene: TRBJ1-2
CDR3nt: TGTGCCAGCAGCTTCGGAACACCAGACAGGAGGAACACCTTC
CDR3aa: CASSFGTPDRRNTF

d_gene: TRBD2
abundance: few
v_gene: TRBV6-5
j_gene: TRBJ2-2
CDR3nt: TGTGCCAGTCGGGGGAGGGTGAACACCGGGGAGCTGTTTTTT
CDR3aa: CASRGRVNTGELFF

d_gene: -
abundance: -
v_gene: TRBV28
j_gene: TRBJ1-5
CDR3nt: TGTGCCAGCAGTTTTCCCAGGGGAATTGGCAATCAGCCCCAGCATTTT
CDR3aa: CASSFPRGIGNQPQHF

d_gene: -
abundance: -
v_gene: TRBV2
j_gene: TRBJ2-2
CDR3nt: TGTGCCAGCAGTAACGTAGGGGGTGGGACCGGGGAGCTGTTTTTT
CDR3aa: CASSNVGGGTGELFF

d_gene: TRBD1
abundance: few
v_gene: TRBV18
j_gene: TRBJ1-2
CDR3nt: TGTGCCAGCTCACCACAGGGGGCGGATGGCTACACCTTC
CDR3aa: CASSPQGADGYTF

d_gene: -
abundance: -
v_gene: TRBV11-2
j_gene: TRBJ1-5
CDR3nt: TGTGCCAGCAGCTCCAATAGCAATCAGCCCCAGCATTTT
CDR3aa: CASSSNSNQPQHF

d_gene: TRBD1
abundance: few
v_gene: TRBV5-1
j_gene: TRBJ2-7
CDR3nt: TGCGCCAGCAGCAGGCCGGGACAGCTCTACGAGCAGTACTTC
CDR3aa: CASSRPGQLYEQYF

d_gene: TRBD2
abundance: -
v_gene: TRBV5-1
j_gene: TRBJ2-1
CDR3nt: TGCGCCAGCAGACCGGGACTAGAGTACAATGAGCAGTTCTTC
CDR3aa: CASRPGLEYNEQFF

d_gene: TRBD1
abundance: -
v_gene: TRBV28
j_gene: TRBJ1-2
CDR3nt: TGTGCCAGTATTGAGGAGGACAGGGCGTTGAATGGCTACACCTTC
CDR3aa: CASIEEDRALNGYTF

d_gene: -
abundance: few
v_gene: TRBV7-9
j_gene: TRBJ2-3
CDR3nt: TGTGCCAGCAGCTTAGAAGCCAGGACAGCCACAGATACGCAGTATTTT
CDR3aa: CASSLEARTATDTQYF

d_gene: -
abundance: -
v_gene: TRBV11-2
j_gene: TRBJ1-4
CDR3nt: TGTGCCAGCAGCCCTAGCGAGGCAGCCGGGAGGGAAAAACTGTTTTTT
CDR3aa: CASSPSEAAGREKLFF

d_gene: TRBD1
abundance: few
v_gene: TRBV2
j_gene: TRBJ1-1
CDR3nt: TGTGCCAGCAGTACCCAGGGGGCTAGGGGTGAAGCTTTCTTT
CDR3aa: CASSTQGARGEAFF

d_gene: -
abundance: few
v_gene: TRBV30
j_gene: TRBJ1-5
CDR3nt: TGTGCCTGGTCGGGGAGGGGCAATCAGCCCCAGCATTTT
CDR3aa: CAWSGRGNQPQHF

d_gene: -
abundance: -
v_gene: TRBV28
j_gene: TRBJ1-3
CDR3nt: TGTGCCAGCAGTTTATCTACAGGAATACCTGGAAACACCATATATTTT
CDR3aa: CASSLSTGIPGNTIYF

d_gene: -
abundance: -
v_gene: TRBV23-1
j_gene: TRBJ1-5
CDR3nt: TGCGCCAGCAGTCAATCTATAAATCTGGAATCCAGGGGCAATCAGCCCCAGCATTTT
CDR3aa: CASSQSINLESRGNQPQHF

d_gene: TRBD1
abundance: -
v_gene: TRBV28
j_gene: TRBJ2-7
CDR3nt: TGTGCCAGCAGCTTACGGACAGGGTCCTACGAGCAGTACTTC
CDR3aa: CASSLRTGSYEQYF

d_gene: TRBD1
abundance: few
v_gene: TRBV29-1
j_gene: TRBJ1-4
CDR3nt: TGCAGCGTAGACGACAGGGTGGGTGAAAAACTGTTTTTT
CDR3aa: CSVDDRVGEKLFF

d_gene: -
abundance: -
v_gene: TRBV5-4
j_gene: TRBJ1-2
CDR3nt: TGTGCCAGCAGCTTGGAGGCTACAGGGTTGGAGGGCTACACCTTC
CDR3aa: CASSLEATGLEGYTF

d_gene: -
abundance: -
v_gene: TRBV30
j_gene: TRBJ1-3
CDR3nt: TGTGCCTGGAGTCCCACTTCATTCCGTGGAAACACCATATATTTT
CDR3aa: CAWSPTSFRGNTIYF

d_gene: TRBD1
abundance: -
v_gene: TRBV18
j_gene: TRBJ2-1
CDR3nt: TGTGCCAGCTCACCCGGGACAGGGAATGAGCAGTTCTTC
CDR3aa: CASSPGTGNEQFF

d_gene: -
abundance: -
v_gene: TRBV4-1
j_gene: TRBJ1-1
CDR3nt: TGCGCCAGCAGCCAGACCGGCCAGGCCGACACTGAAGCTTTCTTT
CDR3aa: CASSQTGQADTEAFF

d_gene: TRBD2
abundance: -
v_gene: TRBV5-1
j_gene: TRBJ2-5
CDR3nt: TGCGCCAGCAGCTACGGAGGGAGGGAAGAGACCCAGTACTTC
CDR3aa: CASSYGGREETQYF

d_gene: -
abundance: few
v_gene: TRBV2
j_gene: TRBJ2-3
CDR3nt: TGTGCCAGCGGGGAGGCTAGCGAGAGCACAGATACGCAGTATTTT
CDR3aa: CASGEASESTDTQYF

d_gene: -
abundance: -
v_gene: TRBV7-3
j_gene: TRBJ2-1
CDR3nt: TGTGCCAGCAGCTTAAGAGATGATGAGCAGTTCTTC
CDR3aa: CASSLRDDEQFF

d_gene: TRBD1
abundance: few
v_gene: TRBV19
j_gene: TRBJ1-2
CDR3nt: TGTGCCAGTAGAAAATACGGGACAGGGAGATCCAACTATGGCTACACCTTC
CDR3aa: CASRKYGTGRSNYGYTF

d_gene: -
abundance: few
v_gene: TRBV7-2
j_gene: TRBJ1-1
CDR3nt: TGTGCCAGCAGCTTAGCGGGAGAGGGTGAAGCTTTCTTT
CDR3aa: CASSLAGEGEAFF

d_gene: -
abundance: -
v_gene: TRBV19
j_gene: TRBJ2-7
CDR3nt: TGTGCCAGTAGCCGAACACAGGGTCCCTACGAGCAGTACTTC
CDR3aa: CASSRTQGPYEQYF

d_gene: -
abundance: few
v_gene: TRBV28
j_gene: TRBJ2-3
CDR3nt: TGTGCCAGCAGTCCCCCTCGCGGGAAGTTCGGTACGCAGTATTTT
CDR3aa: CASSPPRGKFGTQYF

d_gene: TRBD1
abundance: -
v_gene: TRBV15
j_gene: TRBJ1-5
CDR3nt: TGTGCCACCAGCAGGGCGGCAGGGGGTAGGAGCAATCAGCCCCAGCATTTT
CDR3aa: CATSRAAGGRSNQPQHF

d_gene: TRBD2
abundance: few
v_gene: TRBV9
j_gene: TRBJ2-1
CDR3nt: TGTGCCAGCAGCGCGGAGACTCCTACTAGCGGAAGATTGAATGAGCAGTTCTTC
CDR3aa: CASSAETPTSGRLNEQFF

d_gene: TRBD1
abundance: few
v_gene: TRBV7-2
j_gene: TRBJ1-1
CDR3nt: TGTGCCAGCAGCCCGTGGACAGGGGACACTGAAGCTTTCTTT
CDR3aa: CASSPWTGDTEAFF

d_gene: TRBD1
abundance: -
v_gene: TRBV7-2
j_gene: TRBJ1-5
CDR3nt: TGTGCCAGCAGCCGGCGACAGGGGATGAGCAATCAGCCCCAGCATTTT
CDR3aa: CASSRRQGMSNQPQHF

d_gene: -
abundance: -
v_gene: TRBV7-9
j_gene: TRBJ1-2
CDR3nt: TGTGCCAGCAGCCAAATGGCCCCCACAGGGCCCTATGGCTACACCTTC
CDR3aa: CASSQMAPTGPYGYTF